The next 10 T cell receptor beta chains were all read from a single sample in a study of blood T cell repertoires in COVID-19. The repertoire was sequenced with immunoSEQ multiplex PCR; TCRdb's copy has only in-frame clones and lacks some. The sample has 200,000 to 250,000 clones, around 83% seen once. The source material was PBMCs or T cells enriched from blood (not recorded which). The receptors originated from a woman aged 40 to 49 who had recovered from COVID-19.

For the CDR3, the DNA is TGTGCCAGCAGCTTACTAGTCCCTAACAATGAGCAGTTCTTC. Protein sequence: CASSLLVPNNEQFF. The chain joins TRBV5-4 to TRBJ2-1; weak D call: TRBD2 (5 bases). This CDR3 is 14 amino acids long. The V end was cut by 2 bases, the J end by 5 bases, with 11 bases between. Germline CDR1 SGHNT, CDR2 YYREEE (reference sequence).

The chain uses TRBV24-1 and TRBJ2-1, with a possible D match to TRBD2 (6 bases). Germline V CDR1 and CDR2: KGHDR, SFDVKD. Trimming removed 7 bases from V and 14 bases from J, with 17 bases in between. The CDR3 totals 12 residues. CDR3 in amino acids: CATSEPGGMEFF. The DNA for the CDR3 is TGTGCCACCAGCGAACCTGGGGGGATGGAGTTCTTC.

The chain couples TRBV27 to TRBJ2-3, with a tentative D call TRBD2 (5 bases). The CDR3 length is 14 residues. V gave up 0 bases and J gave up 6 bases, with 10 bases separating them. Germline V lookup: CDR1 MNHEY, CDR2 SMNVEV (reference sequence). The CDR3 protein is CASSLSGGSDTQYF. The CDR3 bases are TGTGCCAGCAGTTTATCTGGAGGTTCCGATACGCAGTATTTT.

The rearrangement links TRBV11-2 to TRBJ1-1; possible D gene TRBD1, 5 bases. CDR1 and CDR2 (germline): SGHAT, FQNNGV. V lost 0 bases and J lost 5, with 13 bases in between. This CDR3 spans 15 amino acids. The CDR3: CASSLEFSGRTEAFF. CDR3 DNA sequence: TGTGCCAGCAGCTTAGAATTTTCAGGGAGGACTGAAGCTTTCTTT.

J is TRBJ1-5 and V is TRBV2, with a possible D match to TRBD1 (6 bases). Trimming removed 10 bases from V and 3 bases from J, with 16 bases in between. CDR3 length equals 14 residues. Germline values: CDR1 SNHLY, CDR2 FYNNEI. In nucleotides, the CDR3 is TGTGCCACTTCAGACAGGCTACTCAATCAGCCCCAGCATTTT. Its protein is CATSDRLLNQPQHF.

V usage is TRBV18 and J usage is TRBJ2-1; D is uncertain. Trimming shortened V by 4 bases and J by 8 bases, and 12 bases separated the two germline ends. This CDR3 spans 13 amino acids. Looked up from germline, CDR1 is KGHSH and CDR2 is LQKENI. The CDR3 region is CASSLLTRDEQFF. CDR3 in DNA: TGTGCCAGCTCACTACTAACTCGGGATGAGCAGTTCTTC.

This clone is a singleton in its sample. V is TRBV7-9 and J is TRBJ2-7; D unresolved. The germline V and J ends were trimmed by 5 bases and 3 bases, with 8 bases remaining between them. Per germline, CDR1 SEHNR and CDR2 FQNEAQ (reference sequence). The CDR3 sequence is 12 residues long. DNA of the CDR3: TGTGCCAGCAGCCTCAGCGACTACGAGCAGTACTTC. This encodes CASSLSDYEQYF.

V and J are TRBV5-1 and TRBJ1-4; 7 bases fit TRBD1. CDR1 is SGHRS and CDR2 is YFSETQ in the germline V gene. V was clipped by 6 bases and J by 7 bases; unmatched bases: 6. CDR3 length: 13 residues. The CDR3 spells CASTRTGVEKLFF. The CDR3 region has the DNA TGCGCCAGCACTCGGACAGGTGTTGAAAAACTGTTTTTT.

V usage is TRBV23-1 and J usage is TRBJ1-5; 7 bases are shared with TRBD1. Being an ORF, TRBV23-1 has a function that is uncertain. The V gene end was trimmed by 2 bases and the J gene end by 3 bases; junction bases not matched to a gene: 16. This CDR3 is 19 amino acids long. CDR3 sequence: CASSQEGQVRGWHNQPQHF. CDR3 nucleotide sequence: TGCGCCAGCAGTCAAGAAGGACAGGTCAGGGGTTGGCACAATCAGCCCCAGCATTTT.

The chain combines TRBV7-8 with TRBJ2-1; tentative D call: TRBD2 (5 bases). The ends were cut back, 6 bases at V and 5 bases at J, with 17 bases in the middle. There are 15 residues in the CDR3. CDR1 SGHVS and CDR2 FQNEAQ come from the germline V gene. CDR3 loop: CASSPGRLRDNEQFF. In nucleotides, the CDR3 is TGTGCCAGCAGTCCGGGAAGGCTGCGGGACAATGAGCAGTTCTTC.